The 15 T cell receptor beta chains given below trace back to one sample, sequenced in a study of cytomegalovirus exposure and HLA in healthy donors (dated by TCRdb to 2017 to 2019). Libraries were constructed by the immunoSEQ multiplex PCR assay. Imported from immuneACCESS, the table was reduced by TCRdb to in-frame sequences with V and J called. These copies leave out some clones; in studies compared against another copy, an unresolved V gene accounts for under half, and the cause of the remainder is not known. The table for this sample lists about 200,000 clones; 86% of them were counted only once. The top ten constitute more than 1.1% of the sample. The source material was PBMCs. These receptors were taken from a young woman in good health and CMV-seronegative.

Ten or more counts support this clone. The sample carries other DNA sequences with the same CDR3. J is TRBJ2-5 and V is TRBV5-1; 11 bases match TRBD1. V lost 5 bases to trimming and J lost 0 bases; unmatched junction nucleotides: 6. Germline-derived CDR1 and CDR2 are SGHRS and YFSETQ. This CDR3 comprises 16 residues. The CDR3: CASRAGTGGYQETQYF. The CDR3 DNA is TGCGCCAGCAGGGCCGGGACAGGGGGGTACCAAGAGACCCAGTACTTC.

This clone was recorded a few times. This specimen includes other DNA sequences encoding the same CDR3. The gene calls are TRBV30 and TRBJ2-5; D may be TRBD1 (6 bases). CDR1 and CDR2 (germline): GTSNPN, SVGIG (reference sequence). The CDR3 has 13 residues. V lost 1 base and J 2 bases, leaving 8 bases between the germline ends. This chain's CDR3 is CAWSGGLQETQYF. The CDR3 region has the DNA TGTGCCTGGAGTGGGGGGCTACAAGAGACCCAGTACTTC.

The V gene is TRBV19, the J gene TRBJ1-2; 8 bases are shared with TRBD1. CDR3 size: 17 residues. In germline, CDR1 is LNHDA, CDR2 SQIVND (reference sequence). V was pared by 7 bases and J by 4 bases, with 17 bases of the junction left unmatched. CDR3 DNA: TGTGCCAGTACCTCCGGGACAGGCCTTCTCCTATTCTATGGCTACACCTTC. Protein product: CASTSGTGLLLFYGYTF.

This chain joins TRBV6-5 and TRBJ2-7; D is undetermined. Germline V lookup: CDR1 MNHEY, CDR2 SVGAGI. The CDR3 loop spans 13 amino acids. V was clipped by 4 bases and J by 1 base, with 8 bases between them. In DNA form, the CDR3 reads TGTGCCAGCAGTTTAAAATTGTCCTACGAGCAGTACTTC. Translating gives CASSLKLSYEQYF.

V and J are TRBV21-1 and TRBJ1-1; the table names TRBD1, a call not compared with the DNA. TRBV21-1 is recorded as a pseudogene. The length of the CDR3 is 18 residues. In DNA, the CDR3 is TGTGCCAGCAGCAAACTGGGCAGGGTTCCTGGATTGAACACTGAAGCTTTCTTT. Protein product: CASSKLGRVPGLNTEAFF.

The V call is TRBV7-9, the J call TRBJ1-1, with a weak D call TRBD1 (5 bases). V was clipped by 4 bases and J by 5 bases, with 17 bases between them. This CDR3 region has 15 residues. Germline V CDR1 and CDR2: SEHNR, FQNEAQ (reference sequence). The CDR3 protein is CASSYRGAGGTEAFF. The DNA for the CDR3 is TGTGCCAGCAGCTATCGAGGGGCCGGGGGGACTGAAGCTTTCTTT.

The J gene is TRBJ2-7, the V gene TRBV4-1, with 8 bases that match TRBD1. J lost 0 bases, V lost 5 bases, and 9 bases had no gene match. The CDR3 is 16 residues long. CDR1 is MGHRA, CDR2 YSYEKL, per germline. CDR3 bases: TGCGCCAGCAGCGGATCTGGGGACAGGACCTCCTACGAGCAGTACTTC. It codes for CASSGSGDRTSYEQYF.

The CDR3 loop reads CASSPGQGNTGELFF. The DNA for the CDR3 is TGTGCCAGCAGCCCCGGACAGGGGAACACCGGGGAGCTGTTTTTT. The chain combines TRBV11-3 with TRBJ2-2, with TRBD1 matching over 8 bases. After removal of 5 bases from V and 1 base from J, the junction contained 3 bases not matched to a gene. Germline CDR1 is SGHNT and CDR2 is YENEEA. The CDR3 loop spans 15 amino acids.

This clone appeared once. The chain joins TRBV4-1 to TRBJ1-1, with 8 nucleotides matching TRBD1. Germline assignment: CDR1 MGHRA and CDR2 YSYEKL. The ends lost 1 base at V and 9 bases at J; junction bases unmatched: 4. The CDR3 runs to 13 residues. The CDR3 bases are TGCGCCAGCAGCCAAGCCAGGACAGGGAAAGCTTTCTTT. It is translated as CASSQARTGKAFF.

J is TRBJ2-2 and V is TRBV2, with 9 bases lining up with TRBD1. Germline CDR1 reads SNHLY; CDR2 reads FYNNEI. This CDR3 has 14 amino acids. Unmatched junction bases numbered 3, after V lost 6 bases and J lost 4 bases. The DNA of the CDR3 is TGTGCCAGCAGAGAGACAGGGGGCACCGGGGAGCTGTTTTTT. Translated, it gives CASRETGGTGELFF.

This clone was picked up a small number of times. The V call is TRBV5-4, the J call TRBJ1-4, with D maybe TRBD1 (6 bases). Per germline, CDR1 SGHNT and CDR2 YYREEE (reference sequence). The CDR3 loop spans 16 amino acids. V lost 4 bases and J lost 7, with 20 bases in between. The CDR3 region has the DNA TGTGCCAGCAGCCTCCCGACAGGACGAGGTGGTGAAAAACTGTTTTTT. Amino acids: CASSLPTGRGGEKLFF.

This clone has just one count. V is TRBV5-1 and J is TRBJ2-1; D not resolved. This CDR3 is 18 amino acids long. Per the germline V gene, CDR1 is SGHRS and CDR2 is YFSETQ. V lost 0 bases and J 0 bases, leaving 16 bases between the germline ends. This CDR3 reads CASSLAVGSSSSYNEQFF. Here the CDR3 DNA reads TGCGCCAGCAGCTTGGCCGTTGGCAGTTCCTCCTCCTACAATGAGCAGTTCTTC.

The chain is built from TRBV2 and TRBJ2-3, with 7 nucleotides matching TRBD1. V gave up 9 bases and J gave up 3 bases; unmatched junction bases: 3. Germline CDR1 reads SNHLY; CDR2 reads FYNNEI. This CDR3 region has 12 residues. CDR3 nucleotides: TGTGCCAGACACAGGGGAACAGATACGCAGTATTTT. Protein: CARHRGTDTQYF.

The rearrangement joins TRBV27 to TRBJ2-7, with 12 positions matching TRBD2. The CDR3 spans 15 residues. The V gene end was trimmed by 4 bases and the J gene end by 5 bases; junction bases not matched to a gene: 6. Germline V lookup: CDR1 MNHEY, CDR2 SMNVEV (reference sequence). Written as DNA, the CDR3 is TGTGCCAGCAGTTCAAGGACTAGCGGGACCAACGAGCAGTACTTC. It yields the protein CASSSRTSGTNEQYF.

J is TRBJ1-2 and V is TRBV29-1, with TRBD1 as a possible D gene (5 bases). The CDR3 totals 14 residues. Germline CDR1 reads SQVTM; CDR2 reads ANQGSEA. V was trimmed by 3 bases and J by 3 bases, leaving 14 bases between them. CDR3 sequence (DNA): TGCAGCGTTGATTCAGGACATCTACACTATGGCTACACCTTC. Residues: CSVDSGHLHYGYTF.